The TCR beta chain under discussion was sequenced for a study of blood T cell dynamics during melanoma immunotherapy. Study context: Standard first-line treatment here was pembrolizumab or nivolumab plus ipilimumab in metastatic melanoma.

Study outcomes and limitations: It remained unknown if the driving T cell clones were melanoma-specific.

Specified time point: pre-treatment baseline. Response was assessed by RECIST 1.1 at 12 weeks, except a couple of rapid progressors. Patients had no prior systemic cancer treatment, immunosuppressants or other active cancers. Method: immunoSEQ multiplex PCR; TCRdb's copy keeps in-frame clones and lacks some. There are 5,500 to 6,500 clones in the sample; around nine tenths occur only once, and approximately 3.5% lies in the top ten. This clone was seen once. Its antigen is unknown. The CDR3 has 14 residues. The germline V gene has CDR1 SNHLY and CDR2 FYNNEI. V trimming: 6 bases; J trimming: 1 base; junction bases outside the gene matches: 5.

This rearrangement joins TRBV2 to TRBJ2-7; TRBD2 aligns across 8 bases. This TCR was sampled from a human donor with melanoma. Source: blood, taken from a patient treated with checkpoint blockade. This chain's CDR3 is CASRSAGESYEQYF. CDR3 in DNA: TGTGCCAGCAGATCAGCGGGGGAGTCCTACGAGCAGTACTTC.